Below are 9 T cell receptor beta chains sequenced from a single sample in a study of Ad26.COV2.S vaccination and SARS-CoV-2 variants. Profiled with immunoSEQ multiplex PCR; TCRdb holds only in-frame clones, not every one. This repertoire shows approximately 140,000 clones, roughly 88% found once; its top ten account for approximately 5%. Sequencing used peripheral blood, obtained after recovery from COVID-19. The receptor source for this set is a human donor who had recovered from COVID-19.

This clone has at least ten counts. The V and J genes are TRBV4-3 and TRBJ1-1; D is perhaps TRBD1 (5 bases). The germline V and J ends were trimmed by 4 bases and 1 base, with 13 bases remaining between them. CDR3 length equals 15 residues. The V gene's germline CDR1 is LGHNA and CDR2 YSLEER. The CDR3 nucleotides are TGCGCCAGCAGCCCATACGGGGGGGGGAACACTGAAGCTTTCTTT. Translating it yields CASSPYGGGNTEAFF.

This rearrangement joins TRBV4-1 to TRBJ1-3; weak D call: TRBD1 (6 bases). Germline CDR1 is MGHRA and CDR2 is YSYEKL. CDR3 size: 17 residues. V was pared by 0 bases and J by 2 bases, with 14 bases between. The CDR3 here is CASSQDPRGAPGNTIYF. DNA for the CDR3: TGCGCCAGCAGCCAAGATCCGAGGGGGGCCCCTGGAAACACCATATATTTT.

The rearrangement uses TRBV11-3 and TRBJ2-3; perhaps TRBD2 as D (5 bases). Trimming left V 8 bases short and J 0 bases short, with 15 bases between. The CDR3 has 15 amino acids. Germline V gene lookup returns CDR1 SGHNT and CDR2 YENEEA. CDR3 loop: CASAAGGTSTDTQYF. CDR3 DNA: TGTGCCAGCGCGGCAGGAGGAACTAGCACAGATACGCAGTATTTT.

The V gene is TRBV28, the J gene TRBJ1-1, with 10 bases aligning to TRBD1. V was clipped by 5 bases and J by 3 bases; unmatched bases: 6. The CDR3 spans 15 residues. Per germline, CDR1 MDHEN and CDR2 SYDVKM. This chain's CDR3 is CASSPRTGGYTEAFF. The DNA for the CDR3 is TGTGCCAGCAGTCCCCGGACAGGGGGGTACACTGAAGCTTTCTTT.

The chain carries TRBV28 and TRBJ1-2; D uncertain. Germline V gene data show CDR1 as MDHEN and CDR2 as SYDVKM. V lost 2 bases and J lost 4, with 5 bases in between. The CDR3 consists of 12 residues. CDR3 DNA sequence: TGTGCCAGCAGTTTAAGGTCCTATGGCTACACCTTC. Its protein product is CASSLRSYGYTF.

The gene calls are TRBV7-2 and TRBJ2-7; maybe TRBD1 (7 bases). Germline loops: CDR1 SGHTA, CDR2 FQGNSA. V was trimmed by 2 bases and J by 1 base, leaving 12 bases between them. This CDR3 has 15 residues. The CDR3 region has the DNA TGTGCCAGCAGCTTACTCCAGGGGGGATCCTACGAGCAGTACTTC. This encodes CASSLLQGGSYEQYF.

This chain joins TRBV3-1 (or the pseudogene TRBV3-2) and TRBJ1-1, with D unclear. V shed 0 bases and J shed 3 bases, with 5 bases lying between them. The CDR3 covers 13 residues. Germline V gene lookup returns CDR1 LGHDT and CDR2 YNNKEL (reference sequence). The CDR3 here is CASSQEVHTEAFF. The CDR3 DNA is TGTGCCAGCAGCCAAGAAGTGCACACTGAAGCTTTCTTT.

The chain has TRBV28 and TRBJ1-5, with 7 bases matching TRBD1. The CDR3 runs to 16 residues. V trimming: 4 bases; J trimming: 1 base; junction bases outside the gene matches: 7. Germline loops: CDR1 MDHEN, CDR2 SYDVKM. Written as DNA, the CDR3 is TGTGCCAGCAGTTCTATCGACAGGGAGAGCAATCAGCCCCAGCATTTT. This sequence encodes CASSSIDRESNQPQHF.

The gene calls are TRBV7-9 and TRBJ1-4; D unresolved. Germline V lookup: CDR1 SEHNR, CDR2 FQNEAQ (reference sequence). This CDR3 comprises 15 residues. Trimming took 1 base from V and 0 from J, leaving 6 bases between them. The DNA of the CDR3 is TGTGCCAGCAGCTTAGTAGGTGCAACTAATGAAAAACTGTTTTTT. This codes for CASSLVGATNEKLFF.